The 19 T cell receptor beta chains listed next were all sequenced from one sample in a study of T cell changes during pregnancy in multiple sclerosis (dated by TCRdb to between 2018 and 2021). Libraries were constructed by the immunoSEQ multiplex PCR assay. In TCRdb, the immuneACCESS table is reduced to in-frame sequences with V and J assigned. These tables do not hold every clone; where another copy was compared, an unresolved V gene accounts for under half, and the others remain unexplained. This sample lists more than 40,000 clones; 75% to 95% were detected once. The top ten hold about 8.1% of the sample. The starting material was CD8+ T cells from peripheral blood mononuclear cells, obtained after pregnancy. These receptors all come from a female donor with multiple sclerosis, enrolled in a pregnancy study.

This clone was seen once. The V call is TRBV4-3, the J call TRBJ1-1; 7 positions match TRBD1. J gave up 4 bases and V 4 bases, and 12 bases lay outside the gene matches. CDR1 and CDR2 (germline): LGHNA, YSLEER. The CDR3 is 16 amino acids. CDR3 bases: TGCGCCAGCAGCCTCAGGCAGGGGGGTGGGGGCACTGAAGCTTTCTTT. This codes for CASSLRQGGGGTEAFF.

The rearrangement uses TRBV27 and TRBJ2-7; D uncertain. V was trimmed by 4 bases and J by 2 bases, leaving 12 bases between them. CDR1 and CDR2 (germline): MNHEY, SMNVEV (reference sequence). This CDR3 region has 14 residues. The CDR3 DNA is TGTGCCAGCAGTTCAGAAGAGGTACCCTACGAGCAGTACTTC. The encoded protein is CASSSEEVPYEQYF.

The chain employs TRBV27 and TRBJ2-7, with 10 bases identical to TRBD2. The CDR3 length is 15 residues. From germline, CDR1 is MNHEY and CDR2 SMNVEV (reference sequence). Trimming took 2 bases from V and 6 from J; bases not matched to a gene: 7. The CDR3 loop is CASSLAASGRSEQYF. The CDR3 DNA is TGTGCCAGCAGTTTAGCGGCTAGCGGGAGATCCGAGCAGTACTTC.

The V call is TRBV19, the J call TRBJ2-7; the match to TRBD1 covers 11 bases. V lost 3 bases and J lost 3; bases outside the gene matches: 4. This CDR3 contains 15 residues. Germline V gene lookup returns CDR1 LNHDA and CDR2 SQIVND (reference sequence). The CDR3 bases are TGTGCCAGTAGTATGGGACAGGGGGTGATCTACGAGCAGTACTTC. Amino acid sequence: CASSMGQGVIYEQYF.

This chain uses TRBV9 with TRBJ2-7, with D possibly being TRBD2 (6 bases). The CDR3 spans 14 residues. CDR1 is SGDLS and CDR2 is YYNGEE in the germline V gene. Trimming left V 0 bases short and J 2 bases short, with 9 bases between. CDR3 region: CASSVGGGPYEQYF. The CDR3 DNA sequence: TGTGCCAGCAGCGTAGGAGGAGGGCCCTACGAGCAGTACTTC.

V usage is TRBV5-8 and J usage is TRBJ1-2, with D uncertain. Germline V lookup: CDR1 SGHTS, CDR2 YDEGEE. CDR3 length: 14 amino acids. V was shortened by 6 bases and J by 7 bases, with 19 bases between the two germline ends. The chain's CDR3 is CASIQGPGMFGYTF. CDR3 in DNA: TGTGCCAGCATCCAAGGCCCGGGGATGTTTGGCTACACCTTC.

This rearrangement joins TRBV4-2 to TRBJ1-1, with unresolved D. The ends were cut back, 1 base at V and 4 bases at J, with 16 bases in the middle. Germline CDR1 reads LGHNA; CDR2 reads YNFKEQ. This CDR3 comprises 16 residues. The chain's CDR3 is CASSQVQIGEGTEAFF. CDR3 sequence (DNA): TGTGCCAGCAGCCAAGTTCAAATAGGAGAGGGCACTGAAGCTTTCTTT.

The chain links TRBV25-1 to TRBJ2-7; 15 bases are shared with TRBD2. Germline V gives CDR1 MGHDK, CDR2 SYGVNS. V was clipped by 3 bases and J by 0 bases; unmatched bases: 6. The CDR3 has 18 amino acids. CDR3 sequence (DNA): TGTGCCAGCAGTGACATCGGGACTAGCGGGAGGCACTCCTACGAGCAGTACTTC. Translation: CASSDIGTSGRHSYEQYF.

The chain recombines TRBV4-3 with TRBJ1-6; TRBD1 matches 7 bases. Germline V lookup: CDR1 LGHNA, CDR2 YSLEER. V trimming: 4 bases; J trimming: 9 bases; junction bases outside the gene matches: 12. The CDR3 has 16 residues. CDR3 loop: CASSRTRDSRFSPLHF. For the CDR3, the DNA is TGCGCCAGCAGCCGCACCCGGGACAGCCGTTTTTCACCCCTCCACTTT.

V and J are TRBV6-5 and TRBJ1-2; D unclear. V dropped 0 bases and J dropped 5 bases, with 10 bases sitting between them. In germline, CDR1 is MNHEY, CDR2 SVGAGI. The length of the CDR3 is 14 residues. The CDR3 spells CASSYSLLEYGYTF. The CDR3 DNA sequence: TGTGCCAGCAGTTACTCCCTATTAGAATATGGCTACACCTTC.

This chain connects TRBV7-3 to TRBJ2-3; TRBD2 matches 7 bases. Looked up from germline, CDR1 is SGHTA and CDR2 is FQGTGA. The V segment lost 5 bases and the J segment 5 bases; nucleotides outside the gene matches: 13. CDR3 length: 16 amino acids. CDR3 DNA: TGTGCCAGCAGCCCTTCCGGGGGGTCACCCCTAGATACGCAGTATTTT. Encoded protein: CASSPSGGSPLDTQYF.

The CDR3 loop is CASRRTGELFF. As DNA, the CDR3 is TGTGCCTCCCGTCGCACCGGGGAGCTGTTTTTT. V usage is TRBV6-5 and J usage is TRBJ2-2; D is uncertain. The CDR3 contains 11 residues. The ends were cut back, 11 bases at V and 4 bases at J, with 8 bases in the middle. Germline V CDR1 and CDR2: MNHEY, SVGAGI.

This sequence joins TRBV4-2 and TRBJ2-5, with 14 bases fitting TRBD2. V was pared by 7 bases and J by 3 bases, with 4 bases of the junction left unmatched. Germline assignment: CDR1 LGHNA and CDR2 YNFKEQ. This CDR3 region has 15 residues. The CDR3 is CASNTGLAGEETQYF. CDR3 DNA sequence: TGTGCCAGCAACACGGGACTAGCGGGGGAAGAGACCCAGTACTTC.

J is TRBJ1-1 and V is TRBV12-5, with a tentative D call TRBD1 (5 bases). Germline V gives CDR1 LGHNT, CDR2 FRNRAP. The V and J ends lost 6 bases and 0 bases respectively, with 17 bases between them. The CDR3 contains 16 residues. The DNA of the CDR3 is TGTGCTAGTGGCCTCGACTTGACAGCCTTGAACACTGAAGCTTTCTTT. Residues: CASGLDLTALNTEAFF. The full variable domain, its missing parts supplied by reference TRBV12-5 and TRBJ1-1, is DARVTQTPRHKVTEMGQEVTMRCQPILGHNTVFWYRQTMMQGLELLAYFRNRAPLDDSGMPKDRFSAEMPDATLATLKIQPSEPRDSAVYFCASGLDLTALNTEAFFGQGTRLTVV.

The chain carries TRBV12-5 and TRBJ1-1; no definite D call. CDR3 size: 16 residues. V dropped 7 bases and J dropped 0 bases, with 18 bases sitting between them. The germline gives CDR1 LGHNT, CDR2 FRNRAP. The CDR3 sequence: CASATERGLMNTEAFF. DNA of the CDR3: TGTGCTAGTGCAACGGAGAGAGGGCTCATGAACACTGAAGCTTTCTTT.

The gene calls are TRBV5-6 and TRBJ2-7; no definite D call. This CDR3 contains 14 residues. Trimming left V 2 bases short and J 2 bases short, with 11 bases between. Germline V gives CDR1 SGHDT, CDR2 YYEEEE. The CDR3 region has the DNA TGTGCCAGCAGCTTAGAGTATTCTCCCTACGAGCAGTACTTC. Amino acids: CASSLEYSPYEQYF.

The chain is built from TRBV19 and TRBJ1-1, with a weak D call TRBD1 (6 bases). The CDR3 spans 13 residues. Looked up from germline, CDR1 is LNHDA and CDR2 is SQIVND (reference sequence). V shed 7 bases and J shed 5 bases, with 14 bases lying between them. The CDR3 DNA reads TGTGCCAGTACTTATAGGGGGAGAACTGAAGCTTTCTTT. Translation gives CASTYRGRTEAFF. Full variable domain (remainder filled in from reference TRBV19 and TRBJ1-1): DGGITQSPKYLFRKEGQNVTLSCEQNLNHDAMYWYRQDPGQGLRLIYYSQIVNDFQKGDIAEGYSVSREKKESFPLTVTSAQKNPTAFYLCASTYRGRTEAFFGQGTRLTVV.

This rearrangement joins TRBV12-5 to TRBJ1-4; D is uncertain. Germline loops: CDR1 LGHNT, CDR2 FRNRAP. The CDR3 totals 15 residues. Trimming left V 1 base short and J 7 bases short, with 13 bases between. The CDR3 coding sequence is TGTGCTAGTGGTTTGGCCGAGAGGGTCGGTGAAAAACTGTTTTTT. Protein product: CASGLAERVGEKLFF.

This clone showed up just once. The J gene is TRBJ2-5, the V gene TRBV29-1; D is possibly TRBD2 (7 bases). The CDR3 totals 13 residues. Trimming shortened V by 2 bases and J by 7 bases, and 14 bases separated the two germline ends. The germline gives CDR1 SQVTM, CDR2 ANQGSEA. The CDR3: CSVELEGGPTQYF. The CDR3 nucleotides read TGCAGCGTTGAATTGGAGGGGGGGCCGACCCAGTACTTC. Full variable domain (remainder filled in from reference TRBV29-1 and TRBJ2-5): SAVISQKPSRDICQRGTSLTIQCQVDSQVTMMFWYRQQPGQSLTLIATANQGSEATYESGFVIDKFPISRPNLTFSTLTVSNMSPEDSSIYLCSVELEGGPTQYFGPGTRLLVL.